Sequencing of this TCR beta chain was carried out in a study of Ad26.COV2.S vaccination and SARS-CoV-2 variants. Study context: Donor was in the COV1001 Ad26.COV2.S trial arm. Study outcomes and limitations: Vaccinees and placebo recipients showed similar non-spike TCR breadth.

As for treatment: 15 to 20 received Ad26.COV2.S at low or high dose, single or two shots; about 5 received placebo; per-sample allocation not given. Following the first vaccine or placebo injection, samples were taken on day 63. Profiled with immunoSEQ multiplex PCR; TCRdb holds only in-frame clones, not every one. The table lists around 300,000 clones, roughly 90% of them singletons. V was clipped by 8 bases and J by 0 bases, with 14 bases between them. Germline CDR1 reads MNHEY; CDR2 reads SMNVEV (reference sequence). This CDR3 has 15 residues. About this clone: The antigen remains undetermined.

The receptor comes from a person between 18 and 59 years old who received the Ad26.COV2.S COVID-19 vaccine or a placebo. The chain carries TRBV27 and TRBJ1-3; weak D call: TRBD1 (5 bases). The sequencing here drew on peripheral blood, taken in a trial of Ad26.COV2.S vaccine versus placebo. The CDR3 loop is CASAGGGFSGNTIYF. CDR3 DNA sequence: TGTGCCAGCGCCGGGGGGGGGTTCTCTGGAAACACCATATATTTT.